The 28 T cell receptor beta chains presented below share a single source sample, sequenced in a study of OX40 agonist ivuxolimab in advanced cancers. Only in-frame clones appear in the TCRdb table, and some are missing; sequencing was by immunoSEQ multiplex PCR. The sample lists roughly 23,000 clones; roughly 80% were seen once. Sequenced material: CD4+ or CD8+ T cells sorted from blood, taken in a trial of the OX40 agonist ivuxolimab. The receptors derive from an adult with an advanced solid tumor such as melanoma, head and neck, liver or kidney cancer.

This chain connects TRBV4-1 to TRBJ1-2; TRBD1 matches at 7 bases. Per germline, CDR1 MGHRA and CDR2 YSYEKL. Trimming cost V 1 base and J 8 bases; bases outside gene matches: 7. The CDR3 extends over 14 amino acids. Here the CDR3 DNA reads TGCGCCAGCAGCCAAGCCGGTGACAGGGAGGGCTACACCTTC. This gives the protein CASSQAGDREGYTF.

CDR3 protein: CASSQDAGQNPNEKLFF. The CDR3 DNA reads TGCGCCAGCAGCCAAGATGCCGGGCAGAACCCGAATGAAAAACTGTTTTTT. This chain links TRBV4-1 with TRBJ1-4; D not certain. V was pared by 0 bases and J by 5 bases, with 16 bases between. Germline V lookup: CDR1 MGHRA, CDR2 YSYEKL. The CDR3 runs 17 residues.

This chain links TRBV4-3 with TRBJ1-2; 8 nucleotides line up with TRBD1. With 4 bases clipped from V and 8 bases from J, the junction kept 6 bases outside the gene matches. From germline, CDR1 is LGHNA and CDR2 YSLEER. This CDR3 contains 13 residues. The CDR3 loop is CASSPAGGLGYTF. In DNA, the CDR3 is TGCGCCAGCAGCCCAGCAGGGGGCCTCGGCTACACCTTC.

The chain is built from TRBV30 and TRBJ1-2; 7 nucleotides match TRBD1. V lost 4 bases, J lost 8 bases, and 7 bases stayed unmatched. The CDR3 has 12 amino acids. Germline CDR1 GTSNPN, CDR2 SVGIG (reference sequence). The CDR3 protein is CAWTKGAQGYTF. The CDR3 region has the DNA TGTGCCTGGACAAAGGGGGCGCAGGGCTACACCTTC. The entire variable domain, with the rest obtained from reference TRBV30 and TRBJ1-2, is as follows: SQTIHQWPATLVQPVGSPLSLECTVEGTSNPNLYWYRQAAGRGLQLLFYSVGIGQISSEVPQNLSASRPQDRQFILSSKKLLLSDSGFYLCAWTKGAQGYTFGSGTRLTVV.

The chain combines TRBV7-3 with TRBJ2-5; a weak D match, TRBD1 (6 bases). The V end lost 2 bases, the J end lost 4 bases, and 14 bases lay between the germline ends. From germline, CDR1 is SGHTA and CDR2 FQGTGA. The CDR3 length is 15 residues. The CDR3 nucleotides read TGTGCCAGCAGCTTAGCCACAGGGTGGGGAGAGACCCAGTACTTC. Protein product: CASSLATGWGETQYF.

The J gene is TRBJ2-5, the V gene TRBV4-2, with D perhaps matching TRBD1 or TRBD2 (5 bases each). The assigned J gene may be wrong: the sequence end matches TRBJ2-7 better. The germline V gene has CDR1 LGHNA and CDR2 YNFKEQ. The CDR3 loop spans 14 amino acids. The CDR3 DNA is TGTGCCAGCAGCCAGCCGGGACCGACCTACGAGCAGTACTTC. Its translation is CASSQPGPTYEQYF.

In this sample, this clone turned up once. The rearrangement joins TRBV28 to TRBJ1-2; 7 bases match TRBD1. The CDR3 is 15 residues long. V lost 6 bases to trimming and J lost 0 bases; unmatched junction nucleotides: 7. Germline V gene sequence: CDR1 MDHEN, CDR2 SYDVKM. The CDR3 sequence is CASRIYRGPNYGYTF. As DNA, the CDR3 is TGTGCCAGCAGGATCTACAGGGGACCTAACTATGGCTACACCTTC.

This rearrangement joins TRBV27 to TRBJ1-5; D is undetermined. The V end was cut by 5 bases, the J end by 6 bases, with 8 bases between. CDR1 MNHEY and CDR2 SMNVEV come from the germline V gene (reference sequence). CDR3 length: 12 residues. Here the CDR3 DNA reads TGTGCCAGCAGTAACTCAGGTCAGCCCCAGCATTTT. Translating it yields CASSNSGQPQHF.

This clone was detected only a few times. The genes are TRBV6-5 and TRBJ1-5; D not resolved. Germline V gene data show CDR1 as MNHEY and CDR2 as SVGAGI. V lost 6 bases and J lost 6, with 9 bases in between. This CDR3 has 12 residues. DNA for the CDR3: TGTGCCAGCAGGCAGGCCGGTCAGCCCCAGCATTTT. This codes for CASRQAGQPQHF.

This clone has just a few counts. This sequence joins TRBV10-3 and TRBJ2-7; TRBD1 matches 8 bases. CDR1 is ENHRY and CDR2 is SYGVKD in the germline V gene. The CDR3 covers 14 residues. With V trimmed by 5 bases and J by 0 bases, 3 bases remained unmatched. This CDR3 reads CAISWTGSSYEQYF. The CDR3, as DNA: TGTGCCATCAGTTGGACAGGGAGCTCCTACGAGCAGTACTTC.

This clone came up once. The CDR3 is CASSAHDGTGGGEQYF. The DNA of the CDR3 is TGTGCCAGCAGTGCCCACGACGGGACAGGGGGTGGCGAGCAGTACTTC. This chain uses TRBV25-1 with TRBJ2-7, with 11 positions matching TRBD1. Trimming took 4 bases from V and 6 from J; bases not matched to a gene: 11. CDR3 length equals 16 residues. Germline values: CDR1 MGHDK, CDR2 SYGVNS.

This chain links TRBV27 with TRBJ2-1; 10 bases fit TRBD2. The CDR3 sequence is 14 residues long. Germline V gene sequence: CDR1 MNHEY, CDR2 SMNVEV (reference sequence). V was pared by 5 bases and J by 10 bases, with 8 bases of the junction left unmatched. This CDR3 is CASSPRTSGSEQFF. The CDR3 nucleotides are TGTGCCAGCAGTCCTAGGACTAGCGGTAGCGAGCAGTTCTTC.

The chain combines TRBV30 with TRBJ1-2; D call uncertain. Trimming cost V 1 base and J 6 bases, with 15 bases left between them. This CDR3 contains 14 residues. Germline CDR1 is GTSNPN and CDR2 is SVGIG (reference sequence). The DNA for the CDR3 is TGTGCCTGGAGTGACTTGTTGCCCCGGCATGGCTACACCTTC. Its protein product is CAWSDLLPRHGYTF.

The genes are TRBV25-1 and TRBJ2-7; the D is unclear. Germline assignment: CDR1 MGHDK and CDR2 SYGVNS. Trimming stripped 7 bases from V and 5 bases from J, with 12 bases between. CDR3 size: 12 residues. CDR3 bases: TGTGCCAGCATCCGAAGAAGGGACGAGCAGTACTTC. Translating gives CASIRRRDEQYF.

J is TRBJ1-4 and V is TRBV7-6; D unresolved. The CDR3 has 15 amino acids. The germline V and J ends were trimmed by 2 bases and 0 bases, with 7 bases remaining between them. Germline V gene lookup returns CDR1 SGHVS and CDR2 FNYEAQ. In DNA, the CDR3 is TGTGCCAGCAGCTTAAGGGCGACAACTAATGAAAAACTGTTTTTT. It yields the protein CASSLRATTNEKLFF.

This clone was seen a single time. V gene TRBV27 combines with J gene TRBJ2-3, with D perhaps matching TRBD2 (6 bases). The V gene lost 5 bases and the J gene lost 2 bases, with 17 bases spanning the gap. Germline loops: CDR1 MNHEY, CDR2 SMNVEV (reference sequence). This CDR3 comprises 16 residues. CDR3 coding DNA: TGTGCCAGCAGTGTCGGGGGAGGAGGGCACACAGATACGCAGTATTTT. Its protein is CASSVGGGGHTDTQYF.

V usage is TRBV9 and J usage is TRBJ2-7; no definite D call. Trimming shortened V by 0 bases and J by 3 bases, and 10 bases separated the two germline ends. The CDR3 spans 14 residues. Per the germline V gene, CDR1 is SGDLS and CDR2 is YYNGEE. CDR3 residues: CASSVASWSYEQYF. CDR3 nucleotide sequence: TGTGCCAGCAGCGTAGCTTCCTGGAGCTACGAGCAGTACTTC.

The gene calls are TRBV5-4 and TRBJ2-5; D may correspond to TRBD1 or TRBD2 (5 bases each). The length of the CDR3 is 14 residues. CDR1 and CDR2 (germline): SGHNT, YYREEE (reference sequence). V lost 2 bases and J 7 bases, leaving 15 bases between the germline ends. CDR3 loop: CASSFGDQVGTQYF. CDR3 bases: TGTGCCAGCAGCTTCGGGGACCAGGTTGGGACCCAGTACTTC.

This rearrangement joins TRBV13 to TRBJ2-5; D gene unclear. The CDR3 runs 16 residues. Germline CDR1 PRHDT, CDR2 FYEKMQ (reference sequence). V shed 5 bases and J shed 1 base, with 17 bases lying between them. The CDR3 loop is CASSIKPVFAQETQYF. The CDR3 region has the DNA TGTGCCAGCAGCATAAAACCGGTCTTTGCCCAAGAGACCCAGTACTTC.

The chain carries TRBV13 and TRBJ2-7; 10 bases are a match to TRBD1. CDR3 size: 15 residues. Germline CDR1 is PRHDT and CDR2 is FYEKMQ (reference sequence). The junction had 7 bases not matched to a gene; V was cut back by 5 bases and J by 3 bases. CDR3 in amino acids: CASSIPGQGNYEQYF. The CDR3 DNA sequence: TGTGCCAGCAGCATACCGGGACAGGGGAACTACGAGCAGTACTTC.

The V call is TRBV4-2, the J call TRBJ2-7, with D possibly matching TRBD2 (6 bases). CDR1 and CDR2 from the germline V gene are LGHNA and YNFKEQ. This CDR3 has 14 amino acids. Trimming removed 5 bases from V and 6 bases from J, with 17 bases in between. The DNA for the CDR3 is TGTGCCAGCAGCAGCCTAGCGTCGGGGAGCGAGCAGTACTTC. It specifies CASSSLASGSEQYF.

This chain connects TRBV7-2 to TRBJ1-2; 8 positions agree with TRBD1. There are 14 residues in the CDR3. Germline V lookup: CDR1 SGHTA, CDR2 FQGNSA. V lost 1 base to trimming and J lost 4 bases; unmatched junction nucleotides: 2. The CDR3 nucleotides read TGTGCCAGCAGCTTAGGACAGGGGAGCTATGGCTACACCTTC. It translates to CASSLGQGSYGYTF. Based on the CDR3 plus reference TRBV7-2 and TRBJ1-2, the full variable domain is GAGVSQSPSNKVTEKGKDVELRCDPISGHTALYWYRQSLGQGLEFLIYFQGNSAPDKSGLPSDRFSAERTGGSVSTLTIQRTQQEDSAVYLCASSLGQGSYGYTFGSGTRLTVV.

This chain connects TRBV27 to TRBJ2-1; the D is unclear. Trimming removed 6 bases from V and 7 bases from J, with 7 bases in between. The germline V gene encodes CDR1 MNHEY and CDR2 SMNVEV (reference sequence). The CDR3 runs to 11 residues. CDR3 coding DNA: TGTGCCAGCAGCAGACGGAATGAGCAGTTCTTC. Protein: CASSRRNEQFF.

The CDR3: CASSPGNFGSYEQYF. In nucleotides, the CDR3 is TGCGCCAGCAGCCCTGGAAATTTCGGCTCCTACGAGCAGTACTTC. This chain uses TRBV5-1 with TRBJ2-7; D is uncertain. The CDR3 sequence is 15 residues long. The germline V and J ends were trimmed by 4 bases and 0 bases, with 14 bases remaining between them. The germline V gene encodes CDR1 SGHRS and CDR2 YFSETQ.

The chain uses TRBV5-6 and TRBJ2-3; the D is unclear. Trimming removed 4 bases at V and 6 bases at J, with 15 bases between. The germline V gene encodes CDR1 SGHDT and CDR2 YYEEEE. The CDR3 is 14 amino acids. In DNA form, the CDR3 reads TGTGCCAGCAGCCAATCATTGACCCCGGATACGCAGTATTTT. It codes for CASSQSLTPDTQYF. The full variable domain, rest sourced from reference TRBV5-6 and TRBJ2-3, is DAGVTQSPTHLIKTRGQQVTLRCSPKSGHDTVSWYQQALGQGPQFIFQYYEEEERQRGNFPDRFSGHQFPNYSSELNVNALLLGDSALYLCASSQSLTPDTQYFGPGTRLTVL.

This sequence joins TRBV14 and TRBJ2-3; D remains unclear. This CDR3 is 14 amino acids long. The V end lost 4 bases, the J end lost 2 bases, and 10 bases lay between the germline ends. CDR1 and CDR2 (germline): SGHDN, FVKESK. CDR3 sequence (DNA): TGTGCCAGCAGCCTACCGAGGCACACAGATACGCAGTATTTT. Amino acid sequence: CASSLPRHTDTQYF.

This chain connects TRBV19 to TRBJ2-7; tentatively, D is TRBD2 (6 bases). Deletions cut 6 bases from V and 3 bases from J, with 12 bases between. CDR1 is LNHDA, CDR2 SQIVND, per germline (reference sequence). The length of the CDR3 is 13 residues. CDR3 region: CASRGGQDYEQYF. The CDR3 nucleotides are TGTGCCAGTAGGGGGGGTCAAGACTACGAGCAGTACTTC. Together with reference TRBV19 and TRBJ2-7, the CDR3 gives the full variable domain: DGGITQSPKYLFRKEGQNVTLSCEQNLNHDAMYWYRQDPGQGLRLIYYSQIVNDFQKGDIAEGYSVSREKKESFPLTVTSAQKNPTAFYLCASRGGQDYEQYFGPGTRLTVT.

The CDR3: CASSTQALAGGPNGELFF. In nucleotides, the CDR3 is TGCGCCAGCAGCACCCAGGCCCTAGCGGGGGGGCCGAACGGGGAGCTGTTTTTT. The chain combines TRBV4-3 with TRBJ2-2; 12 positions agree with TRBD2. The V gene end was trimmed by 5 bases and the J gene end by 7 bases; junction bases not matched to a gene: 14. CDR1 LGHNA and CDR2 YSLEER come from the germline V gene. The CDR3 contains 18 residues.